One sample yielded the 23 T cell receptor beta chains listed below, sequenced in a study of OX40 agonist ivuxolimab in advanced cancers. TCRdb's copy holds only in-frame clones and misses some; the assay was immunoSEQ multiplex PCR. The profile shows tens of thousands of clones, around 90% of them singletons. Sequences were derived from CD4+ or CD8+ T cells sorted from blood, sampled in a trial of the OX40 agonist ivuxolimab. The origin of the receptors is an adult with an advanced solid tumor such as melanoma, head and neck, liver or kidney cancer.

The chain joins TRBV4-1 to TRBJ2-1; 7 nucleotides line up with TRBD1. Germline V CDR1 and CDR2: MGHRA, YSYEKL. The CDR3 spans 15 residues. J was trimmed by 4 bases and V by 3 bases; bases with no gene match: 6. The CDR3, as DNA: TGCGCCAGCAGCCACTCCGGGACAGCATACAATGAGCAGTTCTTC. Protein product: CASSHSGTAYNEQFF.

The chain combines TRBV2 with TRBJ2-2; D is tentatively TRBD1 or TRBD2 (5 bases each). With 6 bases removed from V and 7 bases from J, the gap between germline ends came to 12 bases. CDR1 SNHLY and CDR2 FYNNEI come from the germline V gene. CDR3 length equals 13 residues. The CDR3 bases are TGTGCCAGCAGGGGGGATGGCGGCGGGGAGCTGTTTTTT. Translation: CASRGDGGGELFF. The full variable domain, with the rest looked up from reference TRBV2 and TRBJ2-2, is EPEVTQTPSHQVTQMGQEVILRCVPISNHLYFYWYRQILGQKVEFLVSFYNNEISEKSEIFDDQFSVERPDGSNFTLKIRSTKLEDSAMYFCASRGDGGGELFFGEGSRLTVL.

This chain uses TRBV14 with TRBJ2-7, with a possible D match to TRBD1 (5 bases). The CDR3 loop spans 15 amino acids. V lost 1 base, J lost 2 bases, and 12 bases lay in between. Germline V gives CDR1 SGHDN, CDR2 FVKESK. The DNA for the CDR3 is TGTGCCAGCAGCCAAGGACAGACTTCAACCTACGAGCAGTACTTC. Protein: CASSQGQTSTYEQYF.

The rearrangement uses TRBV4-2 and TRBJ2-1, with 7 bases aligning to TRBD2. With 1 base clipped from V and 4 bases from J, the junction kept 10 bases outside the gene matches. The CDR3 contains 17 residues. The germline V gene has CDR1 LGHNA and CDR2 YNFKEQ. The CDR3 sequence: CASSQAVNPGGYNEQFF. The CDR3 DNA sequence: TGTGCCAGCAGCCAAGCAGTTAATCCGGGAGGATACAATGAGCAGTTCTTC.

The rearrangement uses TRBV7-2 and TRBJ1-5; unclear D gene. The CDR3 covers 15 residues. V lost 5 bases and J lost 3, with 14 bases in between. The V gene's germline CDR1 is SGHTA and CDR2 FQGNSA. The CDR3 nucleotides are TGTGCCAGCAGCCGACAAGCTCAGGCCAATCAGCCCCAGCATTTT. Its translation is CASSRQAQANQPQHF.

The chain uses TRBV18 and TRBJ2-7, with 9 bases aligning to TRBD1. The trim removed 3 bases at V and 6 bases at J, leaving 6 bases unmatched. Germline V CDR1 and CDR2: KGHSH, LQKENI. This CDR3 is 14 amino acids long. CDR3 loop: CASSPDRTGVEQYF. CDR3 in DNA: TGTGCCAGCTCACCGGATCGGACAGGGGTCGAGCAGTACTTC.

This clone was seen once. The chain joins TRBV7-2 to TRBJ2-2; the match to TRBD2 covers 9 bases. V shed 0 bases and J 1 base; nucleotides not matched to a gene: 6. The CDR3 contains 18 residues. In germline, CDR1 is SGHTA, CDR2 FQGNSA. The CDR3 DNA is TGTGCCAGCAGCTTAGCGGCTGGTAGCGGGGGGAACACCGGGGAGCTGTTTTTT. The encoded protein is CASSLAAGSGGNTGELFF. The full variable domain, its missing parts supplied by reference TRBV7-2 and TRBJ2-2, is GAGVSQSPSNKVTEKGKDVELRCDPISGHTALYWYRQSLGQGLEFLIYFQGNSAPDKSGLPSDRFSAERTGGSVSTLTIQRTQQEDSAVYLCASSLAAGSGGNTGELFFGEGSRLTVL.

This clone was detected only once. This chain joins TRBV6-6 and TRBJ1-1; the D is unclear. The CDR3 totals 14 residues. Germline lookup yields CDR1 MNHNY and CDR2 SVGAGI (reference sequence). V was trimmed by 0 bases and J by 0 bases, leaving 5 bases between them. The CDR3 DNA sequence: TGTGCCAGCAGTTACTCGGAAGTGAACACTGAAGCTTTCTTT. This sequence encodes CASSYSEVNTEAFF.

The sample holds a few counts of this clone. The genes are TRBV28 and TRBJ2-7; D might be TRBD1 or TRBD2, each matching 5 bases. The CDR3 loop spans 12 amino acids. Deletions cut 9 bases from V and 5 bases from J, with 14 bases between. Germline V gene sequence: CDR1 MDHEN, CDR2 SYDVKM. In DNA form, the CDR3 reads TGTGCCAGTAGGGGCCTTAGCGACGAGCAGTACTTC. Its protein is CASRGLSDEQYF.

This clone has only one observation. The rearrangement uses TRBV10-3 and TRBJ2-1, with 10 bases identical to TRBD2. Germline CDR1 ENHRY, CDR2 SYGVKD. The V and J ends lost 7 bases and 6 bases, in that order; junction bases with no gene match: 6. The CDR3 covers 14 residues. The CDR3 region has the DNA TGTGCCATCATGGCACTAGCGGGATCCAATGAGCAGTTCTTC. Translation gives CAIMALAGSNEQFF.

This chain joins TRBV10-2 and TRBJ2-5; possibly TRBD2 for D (5 bases). The ends were cut back, 9 bases at V and 1 base at J, with 12 bases in the middle. The CDR3 runs to 13 residues. CDR1 is WSHSY, CDR2 SAAADI, per germline. This CDR3 reads CASGLQLQETQYF. CDR3 bases: TGCGCCAGTGGACTGCAACTCCAAGAGACCCAGTACTTC.

The chain combines TRBV5-6 with TRBJ2-2; 8 bases are shared with TRBD1. CDR1 SGHDT and CDR2 YYEEEE come from the germline V gene. Unmatched junction bases numbered 2, after V lost 1 base and J lost 0 bases. The CDR3 is made up of 16 amino acids. CDR3: CASSLLGQANTGELFF. In DNA form, the CDR3 reads TGTGCCAGCAGCTTGTTGGGACAGGCGAACACCGGGGAGCTGTTTTTT. Filled out from reference TRBV5-6 and TRBJ2-2, the complete variable domain reads DAGVTQSPTHLIKTRGQQVTLRCSPKSGHDTVSWYQQALGQGPQFIFQYYEEEERQRGNFPDRFSGHQFPNYSSELNVNALLLGDSALYLCASSLLGQANTGELFFGEGSRLTVL.

V usage is TRBV5-4 and J usage is TRBJ2-7; 8 bases match TRBD2. Germline CDR1 reads SGHNT; CDR2 reads YYREEE (reference sequence). V lost 4 bases to trimming and J lost 0 bases; unmatched junction nucleotides: 9. The CDR3 covers 16 residues. CDR3 loop: CASSDPRAGASYEQYF. The CDR3 DNA reads TGTGCCAGCAGCGATCCCCGAGCGGGAGCCTCCTACGAGCAGTACTTC.

The V gene is TRBV5-6, the J gene TRBJ2-5; 10 bases fit TRBD2. From germline, CDR1 is SGHDT and CDR2 YYEEEE. The CDR3 loop spans 14 amino acids. V was pared by 2 bases and J by 4 bases, with 2 bases of the junction left unmatched. The CDR3 DNA sequence: TGTGCCAGCAGCTTTCTAGCGGGAGTAGAGACCCAGTACTTC. Encoded protein: CASSFLAGVETQYF.

The chain recombines TRBV11-3 with TRBJ2-4, with TRBD2 matching 11 bases. The CDR3 covers 19 residues. V lost 5 bases and J lost 0; bases outside the gene matches: 12. Germline CDR1 and CDR2: SGHNT and YENEEA. For the CDR3, the DNA is TGTGCCAGCAGCGCGGGACTAGCGGAGGGGTGGGTAGCCAAAAACATTCAGTACTTC. It encodes CASSAGLAEGWVAKNIQYF.

J is TRBJ1-2 and V is TRBV5-1; 9 nucleotides line up with TRBD1. Trimming at V came to 2 bases and at J to 7 bases, leaving 6 bases not matched to a gene. This CDR3 is 14 amino acids long. Germline CDR1 and CDR2: SGHRS and YFSETQ. The CDR3 region has the DNA TGCGCCAGCAGCTTCCGGGACAGGGCTGGTGGCTACACCTTC. It is translated as CASSFRDRAGGYTF.

The chain carries TRBV4-1 and TRBJ2-3; the D gene is possibly TRBD2 (6 bases). V lost 1 base, J lost 4 bases, and 15 bases lay in between. The germline V gene has CDR1 MGHRA and CDR2 YSYEKL. This CDR3 comprises 16 residues. DNA for the CDR3: TGCGCCAGCAGCCAAGGGCCGGCGGCGGGACCAGATACGCAGTATTTT. As protein: CASSQGPAAGPDTQYF.

The chain carries TRBV7-2 and TRBJ1-1, with D hard to call. The V and J ends lost 0 bases and 1 base respectively, with 3 bases between them. The germline V gene has CDR1 SGHTA and CDR2 FQGNSA. This CDR3 is 13 amino acids long. CDR3 in amino acids: CASSLARNTEAFF. The DNA of the CDR3 is TGTGCCAGCAGCTTAGCCAGGAACACTGAAGCTTTCTTT.

The chain has TRBV18 and TRBJ2-7, with D uncertain. V was cut by 4 bases and J by 6 bases, with 16 bases left in between. Germline-derived CDR1 and CDR2 are KGHSH and LQKENI. The CDR3 is made up of 14 amino acids. Written as DNA, the CDR3 is TGTGCCAGCTCACGTGAGGCCAGTAACTCCGAGCAGTACTTC. It encodes CASSREASNSEQYF.

This clone was recorded only once. The CDR3 here is CASSFGGSGGETQYF. In DNA, the CDR3 is TGCGCCAGCAGCTTTGGCGGGAGTGGGGGAGAGACCCAGTACTTC. This chain joins TRBV5-1 and TRBJ2-5; 7 nucleotides line up with TRBD2. After removal of 2 bases from V and 4 bases from J, the junction contained 8 bases not matched to a gene. The CDR3 runs 15 residues. The germline CDR1 and CDR2 sequences are SGHRS and YFSETQ.

The chain uses TRBV27 and TRBJ1-4; D call uncertain. Germline values: CDR1 MNHEY, CDR2 SMNVEV (reference sequence). CDR3 length: 13 amino acids. Trimming shortened V by 6 bases and J by 7 bases, and 12 bases separated the two germline ends. CDR3 region: CASRRVGSEKLFF. CDR3 coding DNA: TGTGCCAGCAGACGTGTGGGCAGTGAAAAACTGTTTTTT. Together with reference TRBV27 and TRBJ1-4, the CDR3 gives the full variable domain: EAQVTQNPRYLITVTGKKLTVTCSQNMNHEYMSWYRQDPGLGLRQIYYSMNVEVTDKGDVPEGYKVSRKEKRNFPLILESPSPNQTSLYFCASRRVGSEKLFFGSGTQLSVL.

The chain joins TRBV27 to TRBJ2-7; 12 bases are a match to TRBD2. CDR1 is MNHEY and CDR2 is SMNVEV in the germline V gene (reference sequence). V was clipped by 4 bases and J by 2 bases; unmatched bases: 9. This CDR3 has 17 amino acids. DNA for the CDR3: TGTGCCAGCAGTTCACTAGCGGGAGGATTTAAACCCTACGAGCAGTACTTC. Translation: CASSSLAGGFKPYEQYF.

The chain employs TRBV7-2 and TRBJ2-1; D remains unclear. V was pared by 0 bases and J by 7 bases, with 1 base between. The CDR3 extends over 11 amino acids. In germline, CDR1 is SGHTA, CDR2 FQGNSA. Here the CDR3 reads CASSLANEQFF. DNA of the CDR3: TGTGCCAGCAGCTTAGCGAATGAGCAGTTCTTC.